These 21 T cell receptor beta chains originate from one sample sequenced in a study of breast tumors, draining lymph nodes, adjacent tissues. Using its own MiXCR run on the multiplex PCR reads, TCRdb lists one record per CDR3 protein. The table lists about 200,000 distinct CDR3 sequences, 30% to 35% of them singletons. Axillary draining lymph nodes of breast cancer patients supplied the node samples. Sequencing was done on a sample of axillary lymph node tissue. The receptors were sampled from a female donor with breast cancer. Some clones in this sample may be carry-over from other donors' samples.

Ten or more counts support this clonotype. The V gene is TRBV10-3, the J gene TRBJ2-2; D is perhaps TRBD1 or TRBD2 (5 bases each). Germline CDR1 reads ENHRY; CDR2 reads SYGVKD. This CDR3 comprises 12 residues. Deletions cut 4 bases from V and 7 bases from J, with 7 bases between. The CDR3 DNA reads as TGTGCCATCAGTGGGGGGTACGGGGAGCTGTTTTTT. This translates into CAISGGYGELFF.

This clonotype was counted ten times or more. The V call is TRBV7-2, the J call TRBJ1-2; 8 bases fit TRBD1. CDR1 SGHTA and CDR2 FQGNSA come from the germline V gene. The trim removed 0 bases at V and 8 bases at J, leaving 5 bases unmatched. The CDR3 consists of 14 residues. This CDR3 is CTSSLAGRGQGYTF. Written as DNA, the CDR3 is TGTACCAGCAGCTTAGCGGGCAGGGGGCAAGGCTACACCTTC.

Notes on this clonotype: This clone may be a read error of a much larger clone one base away. This chain uses TRBV20-1 with TRBJ2-1; no definite D call. The germline gives CDR1 DFQATT, CDR2 SNEGSKA (reference sequence). The CDR3 has 12 amino acids. The ends were cut back, 2 bases at V and 12 bases at J, with 14 bases in the middle. CDR3 DNA sequence: TGCAGTGCTAGATATTACTCTCTTCGGCAGTTCTTC. Translation: CSARYYSLRQFF.

The V gene is TRBV5-4, the J gene TRBJ2-1; 13 positions agree with TRBD2. CDR3 length equals 18 residues. Germline V lookup: CDR1 SGHNT, CDR2 YYREEE (reference sequence). J lost 1 base, V lost 4 bases, and 8 bases had no gene match. The DNA of the CDR3 is TGTGCCAGCAGCCCTGGGACTAGCGGGATAGGGTCCTACAATGAGCAGTTCTTC. As protein: CASSPGTSGIGSYNEQFF.

This clonotype was counted at least ten times. J is TRBJ2-7 and V is TRBV2; D might be TRBD1 or TRBD2, each matching 6 bases. Germline V lookup: CDR1 SNHLY, CDR2 FYNNEI. The CDR3 has 14 residues. Trimming cost V 7 bases and J 3 bases, with 16 bases left between them. This chain's CDR3 is CASIRGGPFYEQYF. The CDR3 coding sequence is TGTGCCAGCATCCGTGGGGGGCCCTTCTACGAGCAGTACTTC.

This clonotype was found many times. The chain uses TRBV12-3 or TRBV12-4 and TRBJ2-3; TRBD2 agrees at 11 bases. CDR3 length: 14 residues. Trimming removed 10 bases from V and 7 bases from J; junction bases left unmatched: 10. CDR3 residues: CATQTSGGTNTQYF. In DNA, the CDR3 is TGTGCCACGCAAACTAGCGGGGGCACGAATACGCAGTATTTT.

At least ten counts were recorded for this clonotype. The chain employs TRBV6-1 and TRBJ1-3; D remains unclear. Trimming removed 0 bases from V and 2 bases from J, with 2 bases in between. Looked up from germline, CDR1 is MNHNS and CDR2 is SASEGT. CDR3 length: 13 amino acids. The CDR3 protein is CASSEAAGNTIYF. The CDR3 DNA sequence: TGTGCCAGCAGTGAAGCAGCTGGAAACACCATATATTTT.

This clonotype was counted many times. V usage is TRBV10-3 and J usage is TRBJ1-5, with TRBD1 as a possible D gene (5 bases). CDR1 ENHRY and CDR2 SYGVKD come from the germline V gene. V lost 7 bases and J 11 bases, leaving 18 bases between the germline ends. CDR3 length: 13 residues. The CDR3 spells CAIKEGPPGAQHF. CDR3 nucleotides: TGTGCCATCAAGGAGGGGCCGCCCGGGGCCCAGCATTTT.

This chain's CDR3 is CSAKTGLSGYEQYF. As DNA, the CDR3 is TGCAGTGCCAAGACAGGGTTAAGCGGCTACGAGCAGTACTTC. V usage is TRBV20-1 and J usage is TRBJ2-7; 7 bases are shared with TRBD1. Losses at the gene ends were 6 bases for V and 3 bases for J; bases not matched to a gene: 11. The germline gives CDR1 DFQATT, CDR2 SNEGSKA (reference sequence). This CDR3 is 14 amino acids long.

This clonotype came up many times. The chain recombines TRBV9 with TRBJ2-1; D is perhaps TRBD2 (5 bases). CDR3 length: 15 residues. Between the trimmed V and J ends, which lost 6 bases and 3 bases, there was a span of 16 bases. Germline V CDR1 and CDR2: SGDLS, YYNGEE. DNA for the CDR3: TGTGCCAGCACCCGTGGACTGGTCGACTACAATGAGCAGTTCTTC. It codes for CASTRGLVDYNEQFF.

The genes are TRBV6-6 and TRBJ1-4; 9 bases align to TRBD1. J was trimmed by 8 bases and V by 5 bases; bases with no gene match: 6. This CDR3 has 14 amino acids. Germline lookup yields CDR1 MNHNY and CDR2 SVGAGI (reference sequence). CDR3 residues: CASSTGQGREKLFF. CDR3 nucleotide sequence: TGTGCCAGCAGTACGGGACAGGGAAGGGAAAAACTGTTTTTT.

The rearrangement joins TRBV7-2 to TRBJ2-4; D perhaps matches TRBD2 (6 bases). Trimming took off 5 bases at V and 9 bases at J, with 11 bases between the two ends. This CDR3 is built from 12 residues. Germline CDR1 reads SGHTA; CDR2 reads FQGNSA. CDR3 protein: CASSRDWGIQYF. Here the CDR3 DNA reads TGTGCCAGCAGCCGGGACTGGGGCATTCAGTACTTC.

The rearrangement links TRBV7-8 to TRBJ2-7; D may match TRBD1 or TRBD2 (7 bases each). Deletions cut 1 base from V and 5 bases from J, with 12 bases between. The CDR3 length is 14 residues. The germline V gene encodes CDR1 SGHVS and CDR2 FQNEAQ. The CDR3 protein is CASSLGGGGHEQYF. CDR3 nucleotides: TGTGCCAGCAGCTTAGGGGGAGGGGGCCACGAGCAGTACTTC. Full variable domain (outside the CDR3, taken from reference TRBV7-8 and TRBJ2-7): GAGVSQSPRYKVAKRGQDVALRCDPISGHVSLFWYQQALGQGPEFLTYFQNEAQLDKSGLPSDRFFAERPEGSVSTLKIQRTQQEDSAVYLCASSLGGGGHEQYFGPGTRLTVT.

This clonotype was recorded at least ten times. The rearrangement links TRBV24-1 to TRBJ2-1; possible D gene TRBD2, 6 bases. The germline CDR1 and CDR2 sequences are KGHDR and SFDVKD. Deletions cut 3 bases from V and 4 bases from J, with 12 bases between. This CDR3 region has 15 residues. The CDR3 nucleotides read TGTGCCACCAGTGATAATTCGGGAGTTTACAATGAGCAGTTCTTC. Its protein product is CATSDNSGVYNEQFF.

The chain uses TRBV20-1 and TRBJ1-4, with 9 nucleotides matching TRBD1. There are 15 residues in the CDR3. Germline CDR1 and CDR2: DFQATT and SNEGSKA (reference sequence). After removal of 3 bases from V and 7 bases from J, the junction contained 9 bases not matched to a gene. The chain's CDR3 is CSASGGTGRAEKLFF. Here the CDR3 DNA reads TGCAGTGCTAGCGGGGGGACAGGGAGGGCTGAAAAACTGTTTTTT.

The rearrangement joins TRBV5-1 to TRBJ1-2; D is possibly TRBD1 (6 bases). V was cut by 0 bases and J by 8 bases, with 20 bases left in between. Germline V lookup: CDR1 SGHRS, CDR2 YFSETQ. This CDR3 region has 16 residues. The CDR3 nucleotides read TGCGCCAGCAGCTTGGATGGCAGGGGTACCGGGGTAGGCTACACCTTC. As protein: CASSLDGRGTGVGYTF.

The chain joins TRBV20-1 to TRBJ1-6; 8 positions match TRBD1. Germline V gene data show CDR1 as DFQATT and CDR2 as SNEGSKA (reference sequence). J gave up 9 bases and V 5 bases, and 9 bases lay outside the gene matches. This CDR3 has 14 amino acids. In DNA form, the CDR3 reads TGCAGTGCTCCGGGGACAGGACGAACTTCACCCCTCCACTTT. This translates into CSAPGTGRTSPLHF.

This clonotype occurred many times. The rearrangement joins TRBV5-1 to TRBJ1-2; D is uncertain. From germline, CDR1 is SGHRS and CDR2 YFSETQ. The V and J ends lost 1 base and 5 bases respectively, with 12 bases between them. The CDR3 runs to 14 residues. CDR3 sequence: CASSLNGGSYGYTF. Here the CDR3 DNA reads TGCGCCAGCAGCTTGAATGGCGGTTCATATGGCTACACCTTC.

This clonotype was seen just once. J is TRBJ1-2 and V is TRBV2, with 11 nucleotides matching TRBD1. The germline V gene has CDR1 SNHLY and CDR2 FYNNEI. There are 11 residues in the CDR3. Trimming cost V 10 bases and J 9 bases; bases outside gene matches: 4. The CDR3 is CATWTGGSYTF. CDR3 bases: TGTGCCACATGGACAGGGGGCAGCTACACCTTC.

Regarding this clonotype: With a much larger clone just one base away, this may be a read error. This CDR3 is missing its conserved last phenylalanine or tryptophan, likely due to a read error. The CDR3 nucleotides read TGTGCCAGCAGCAAAACTTCTGGGGTCTCCTACGAGCAGTACTAC. Translating gives CASSKTSGVSYEQYY. V gene TRBV11-3 combines with J gene TRBJ2-7; D is undetermined. This CDR3 is built from 15 residues. CDR1 SGHNT and CDR2 YENEEA come from the germline V gene. Trimming took 5 bases from V and 0 from J, leaving 14 bases between them.

This clonotype was seen repeatedly, ten times or more. This chain joins TRBV5-8 and TRBJ2-5; D possibly uses TRBD1 or TRBD2 (5 bases each). Trimming removed 4 bases from V and 4 bases from J, with 14 bases in between. The CDR3 contains 14 residues. Germline loops: CDR1 SGHTS, CDR2 YDEGEE. The DNA for the CDR3 is TGTGCCAGCAGCCGGGACCAAAGGTCAGAGACCCAGTACTTC. Translated, it gives CASSRDQRSETQYF.